The 15 T cell receptor beta chains presented below share a single source sample, sequenced in a study of cytomegalovirus exposure and HLA in healthy donors. The study ran its PCR with 60 Vbeta and 13 Jbeta primers. The table came from immunoSEQ multiplex PCR; TCRdb's copy has only in-frame clones and leaves some out. The top ten hold almost 7% of the sample, which has roughly 170,000 clones, approximately 80% seen once. Material: PBMCs. The source is a man younger than 45 in good health and CMV-seropositive.

As to this clone: One end of the junction does not line up with germline, which may come from a read error. This chain joins TRBV7-9 and TRBJ1-5; D gene unclear. The CDR3 runs 12 residues. Per germline, CDR1 SEHNR and CDR2 FQNEAQ (reference sequence). The CDR3 region is CSSSFFDQPQHF. The CDR3 bases are TGTTCCAGCAGCTTCTTTGATCAGCCCCAGCATTTT.

CDR3 DNA: TGTGCCAGCAGTGCCGGGGGACTAGCGGGATTAGAGGAATACTTC. It specifies CASSAGGLAGLEEYF. This chain connects TRBV28 to TRBJ2-5; 13 bases match TRBD2. Trimming removed 5 bases from V and 14 bases from J; junction bases left unmatched: 14. The CDR3 contains 15 residues. Germline V CDR1 and CDR2: MDHEN, SYDVKM.

V usage is TRBV4-1 and J usage is TRBJ2-2, with D unclear. V was shortened by 0 bases and J by 4 bases, with 6 bases between the two germline ends. This CDR3 has 14 amino acids. Germline CDR1 reads MGHRA; CDR2 reads YSYEKL. CDR3 protein: CASSQDLGTGELFF. The CDR3 DNA sequence: TGCGCCAGCAGCCAAGATCTAGGCACCGGGGAGCTGTTTTTT.

The V call is TRBV19, the J call TRBJ2-5, with no clear D. Trimming removed 5 bases from V and 5 bases from J, with 9 bases in between. This CDR3 is 12 amino acids long. Germline loops: CDR1 LNHDA, CDR2 SQIVND (reference sequence). In DNA form, the CDR3 reads TGTGCCAGTAGTGCCTCACGGGAGACCCAGTACTTC. It is translated as CASSASRETQYF. Looking up the rest from reference TRBV19 and TRBJ2-5 gives the full variable domain: DGGITQSPKYLFRKEGQNVTLSCEQNLNHDAMYWYRQDPGQGLRLIYYSQIVNDFQKGDIAEGYSVSREKKESFPLTVTSAQKNPTAFYLCASSASRETQYFGPGTRLLVL.

The chain is built from TRBV5-3 and TRBJ2-2; no clear D gene. TRBV5-3 is recorded as an ORF, its role being uncertain. V lost 4 bases and J 4 bases, leaving 8 bases between the germline ends. CDR3 length: 13 residues. CDR3 nucleotides: TGTGCCAGAAGCCTGGGTCTCACCGGGGAGCTGTTTTTT. This codes for CARSLGLTGELFF.

The chain joins TRBV7-9 to TRBJ2-5; tentatively, D is TRBD1 (5 bases). Germline V CDR1 and CDR2: SEHNR, FQNEAQ (reference sequence). V dropped 1 base and J dropped 2 bases, with 14 bases sitting between them. This CDR3 is 16 amino acids long. The CDR3 bases are TGTGCCAGCAGCTTAGGGGGCCAAGGAAGGCAAGAGACCCAGTACTTC. It encodes CASSLGGQGRQETQYF.

The genes are TRBV4-1 and TRBJ1-1; 7 nucleotides agree with TRBD1. Germline values: CDR1 MGHRA, CDR2 YSYEKL. J was trimmed by 1 base and V by 3 bases; bases with no gene match: 8. The CDR3 consists of 16 residues. The CDR3 region is CASSHPVRDRNTEAFF. CDR3 nucleotides: TGCGCCAGCAGCCACCCCGTCCGGGACAGGAACACTGAAGCTTTCTTT.

This sequence joins TRBV10-3 and TRBJ2-7, with D possibly being TRBD1 (5 bases). Trimming removed 7 bases at V and 0 bases at J, with 13 bases between. This CDR3 has 14 residues. The V gene's germline CDR1 is ENHRY and CDR2 SYGVKD. This CDR3 reads CAINAGLSSYEQYF. CDR3 DNA: TGTGCCATCAACGCAGGGTTAAGCTCCTACGAGCAGTACTTC.

CDR3: CSVEVTYEQYF. In nucleotides, the CDR3 is TGCAGCGTTGAAGTAACCTACGAGCAGTACTTC. This chain links TRBV29-1 with TRBJ2-7; D uncertain. Trimming removed 1 base at V and 2 bases at J, with 3 bases between. CDR3 length equals 11 residues. CDR1 is SQVTM, CDR2 ANQGSEA, per germline.

The J gene is TRBJ2-3, the V gene TRBV30; D ambiguous. Deletions cut 0 bases from V and 1 base from J, with 11 bases between. Germline lookup yields CDR1 GTSNPN and CDR2 SVGIG (reference sequence). CDR3 length equals 15 residues. CDR3 sequence reads: CAWSVLRGRTDTQYF. The CDR3 DNA follows: TGTGCCTGGAGTGTACTACGCGGTCGCACAGATACGCAGTATTTT.

The rearrangement joins TRBV18 to TRBJ2-7; 16 nucleotides align to TRBD2. Trimming took 2 bases from V and 5 from J; bases not matched to a gene: 6. This CDR3 spans 17 amino acids. Germline assignment: CDR1 KGHSH and CDR2 LQKENI. The CDR3 region is CASSPGTSGREGHEQYF. CDR3 in DNA: TGTGCCAGCTCACCAGGGACTAGCGGGAGGGAGGGCCACGAGCAGTACTTC.

The chain combines TRBV30 with TRBJ2-5; a weak D match, TRBD1 (6 bases). Trimming left V 3 bases short and J 9 bases short, with 17 bases between. The length of the CDR3 is 13 residues. The germline V gene encodes CDR1 GTSNPN and CDR2 SVGIG (reference sequence). Here the CDR3 reads CAWSQQGEGPQYF. In DNA, the CDR3 is TGTGCCTGGAGCCAACAGGGCGAGGGGCCCCAGTACTTC.

This clone was seen only once. The rearrangement joins TRBV5-4 to TRBJ2-2, with TRBD1 matching 7 bases. The junction had 21 bases not matched to a gene; V was cut back by 4 bases and J by 6 bases. The CDR3 runs 19 residues. Germline V gene data show CDR1 as SGHNT and CDR2 as YYREEE (reference sequence). CDR3 sequence (DNA): TGTGCCAGCAGCCCTCGGACAGGCGCCCTGGGTATGATTTCCGGGGAGCTGTTTTTT. Protein: CASSPRTGALGMISGELFF.

The rearrangement uses TRBV5-1 and TRBJ2-5; D is possibly TRBD2 (5 bases). CDR1 is SGHRS, CDR2 YFSETQ, per germline. Deletions cut 1 base from V and 5 bases from J, with 9 bases between. This CDR3 region has 13 residues. CDR3 sequence (DNA): TGCGCCAGCAGCTTGCCTAGCAGGGAGACCCAGTACTTC. This sequence encodes CASSLPSRETQYF. The full variable domain, its missing parts supplied by reference TRBV5-1 and TRBJ2-5, is KAGVTQTPRYLIKTRGQQVTLSCSPISGHRSVSWYQQTPGQGLQFLFEYFSETQRNKGNFPGRFSGRQFSNSRSEMNVSTLELGDSALYLCASSLPSRETQYFGPGTRLLVL.

Only one count was recorded for this clone. The gene calls are TRBV19 and TRBJ1-4; 7 bases agree with TRBD1. Germline CDR1 reads LNHDA; CDR2 reads SQIVND (reference sequence). With V trimmed by 6 bases and J by 6 bases, 10 bases remained unmatched. The CDR3 extends over 15 amino acids. CDR3 in DNA: TGTGCCAGTAGAAATACGGGCAGGGGGGATGAAAAACTGTTTTTT. It translates to CASRNTGRGDEKLFF.